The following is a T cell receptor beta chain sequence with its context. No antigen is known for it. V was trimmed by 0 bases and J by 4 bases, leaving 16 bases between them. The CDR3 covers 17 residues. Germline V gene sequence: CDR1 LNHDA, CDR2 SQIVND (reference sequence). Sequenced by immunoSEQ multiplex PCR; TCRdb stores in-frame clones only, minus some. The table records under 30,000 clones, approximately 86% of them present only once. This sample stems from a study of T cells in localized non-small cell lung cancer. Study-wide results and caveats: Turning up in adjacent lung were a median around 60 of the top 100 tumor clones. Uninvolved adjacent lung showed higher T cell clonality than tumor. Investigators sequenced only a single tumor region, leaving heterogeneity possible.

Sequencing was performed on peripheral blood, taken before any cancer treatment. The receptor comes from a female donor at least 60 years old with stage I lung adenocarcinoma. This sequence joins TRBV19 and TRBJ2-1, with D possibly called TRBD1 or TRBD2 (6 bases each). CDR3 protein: CASSIDPWGARYNEQFF. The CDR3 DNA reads TGTGCCAGTAGTATAGATCCTTGGGGGGCGCGTTACAATGAGCAGTTCTTC. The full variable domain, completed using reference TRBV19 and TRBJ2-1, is DGGITQSPKYLFRKEGQNVTLSCEQNLNHDAMYWYRQDPGQGLRLIYYSQIVNDFQKGDIAEGYSVSREKKESFPLTVTSAQKNPTAFYLCASSIDPWGARYNEQFFGPGTRLTVL.